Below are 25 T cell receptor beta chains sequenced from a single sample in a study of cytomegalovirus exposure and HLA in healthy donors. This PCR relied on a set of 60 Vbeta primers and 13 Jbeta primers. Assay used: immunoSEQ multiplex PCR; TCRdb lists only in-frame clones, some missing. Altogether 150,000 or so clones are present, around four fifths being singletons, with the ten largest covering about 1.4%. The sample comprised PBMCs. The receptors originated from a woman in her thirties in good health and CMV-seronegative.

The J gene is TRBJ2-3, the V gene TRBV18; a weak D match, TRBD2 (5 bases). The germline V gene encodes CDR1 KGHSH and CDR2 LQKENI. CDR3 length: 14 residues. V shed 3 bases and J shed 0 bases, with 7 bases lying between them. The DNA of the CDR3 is TGTGCCAGCTCACCCGGGGTTAGCACAGATACGCAGTATTTT. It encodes CASSPGVSTDTQYF.

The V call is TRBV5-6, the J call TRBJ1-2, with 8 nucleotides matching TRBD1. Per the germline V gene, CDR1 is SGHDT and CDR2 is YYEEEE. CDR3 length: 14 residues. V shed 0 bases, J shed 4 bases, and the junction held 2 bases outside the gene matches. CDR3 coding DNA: TGTGCCAGCAGCTTGGGCAGGGGGCTCTATGGCTACACCTTC. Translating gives CASSLGRGLYGYTF.

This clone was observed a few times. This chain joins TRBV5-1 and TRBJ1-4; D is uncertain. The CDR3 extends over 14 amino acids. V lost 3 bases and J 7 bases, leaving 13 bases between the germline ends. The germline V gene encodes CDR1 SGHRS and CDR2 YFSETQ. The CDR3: CASSSEGEGEKLFF. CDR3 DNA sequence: TGCGCCAGCAGCTCGGAGGGCGAGGGTGAAAAACTGTTTTTT.

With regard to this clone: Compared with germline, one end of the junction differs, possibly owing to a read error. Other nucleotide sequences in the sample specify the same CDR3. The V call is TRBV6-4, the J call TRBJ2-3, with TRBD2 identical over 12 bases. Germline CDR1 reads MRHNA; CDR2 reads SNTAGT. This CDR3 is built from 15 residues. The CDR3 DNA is TGTGCCAGCAGCCGACTAGCGGGGGAGGCAGATACGCAGTATTTC. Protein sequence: CASSRLAGEADTQYF.

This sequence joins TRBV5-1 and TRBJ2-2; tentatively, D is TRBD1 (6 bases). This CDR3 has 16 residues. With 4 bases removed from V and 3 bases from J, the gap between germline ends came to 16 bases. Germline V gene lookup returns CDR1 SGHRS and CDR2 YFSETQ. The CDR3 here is CASSPFFRGDTGELFF. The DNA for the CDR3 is TGCGCCAGCAGCCCCTTCTTCAGGGGTGACACCGGGGAGCTGTTTTTT. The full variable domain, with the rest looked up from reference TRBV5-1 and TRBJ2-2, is KAGVTQTPRYLIKTRGQQVTLSCSPISGHRSVSWYQQTPGQGLQFLFEYFSETQRNKGNFPGRFSGRQFSNSRSEMNVSTLELGDSALYLCASSPFFRGDTGELFFGEGSRLTVL.

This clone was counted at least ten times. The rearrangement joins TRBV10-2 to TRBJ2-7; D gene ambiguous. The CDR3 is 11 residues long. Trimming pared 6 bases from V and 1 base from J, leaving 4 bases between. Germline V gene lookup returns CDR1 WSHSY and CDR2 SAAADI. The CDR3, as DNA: TGCGCCAGCAGCCCTTCCTACGAGCAGTACTTC. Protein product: CASSPSYEQYF.

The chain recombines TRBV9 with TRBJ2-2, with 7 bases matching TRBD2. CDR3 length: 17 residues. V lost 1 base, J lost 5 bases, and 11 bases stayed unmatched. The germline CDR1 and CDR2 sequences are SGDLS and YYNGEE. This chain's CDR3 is CASSVRGAAGRTGELFF. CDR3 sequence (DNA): TGTGCCAGCAGCGTAAGAGGTGCAGCGGGACGGACCGGGGAGCTGTTTTTT.

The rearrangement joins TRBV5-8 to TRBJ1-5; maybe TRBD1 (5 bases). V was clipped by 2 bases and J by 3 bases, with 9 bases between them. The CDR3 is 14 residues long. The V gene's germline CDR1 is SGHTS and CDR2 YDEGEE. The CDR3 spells CASSLRQYNQPQHF. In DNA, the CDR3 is TGTGCCAGCAGCTTAAGACAGTACAATCAGCCCCAGCATTTT.

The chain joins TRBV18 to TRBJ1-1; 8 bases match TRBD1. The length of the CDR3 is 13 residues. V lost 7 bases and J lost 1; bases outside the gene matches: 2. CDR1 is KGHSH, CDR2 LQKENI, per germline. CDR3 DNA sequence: TGTGCCAGCTTAGGACAGGGGAACACTGAAGCTTTCTTT. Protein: CASLGQGNTEAFF.

CDR3 nucleotide sequence: TGCGCCAGCAGCTTCCGGGACAGGGAAACCGAGCAGTACTTC. It encodes CASSFRDRETEQYF. V gene TRBV5-1 combines with J gene TRBJ2-7; TRBD1 agrees at 9 bases. This CDR3 comprises 14 residues. Looked up from germline, CDR1 is SGHRS and CDR2 is YFSETQ. V gave up 2 bases and J gave up 6 bases; unmatched junction bases: 6.

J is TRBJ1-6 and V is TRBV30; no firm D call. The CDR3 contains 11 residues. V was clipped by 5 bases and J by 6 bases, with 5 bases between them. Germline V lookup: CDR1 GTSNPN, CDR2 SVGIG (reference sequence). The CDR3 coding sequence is TGTGCCTGGTCCCTTAATTCACCCCTCCACTTT. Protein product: CAWSLNSPLHF. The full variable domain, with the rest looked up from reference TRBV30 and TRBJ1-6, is SQTIHQWPATLVQPVGSPLSLECTVEGTSNPNLYWYRQAAGRGLQLLFYSVGIGQISSEVPQNLSASRPQDRQFILSSKKLLLSDSGFYLCAWSLNSPLHFGNGTRLTVT.

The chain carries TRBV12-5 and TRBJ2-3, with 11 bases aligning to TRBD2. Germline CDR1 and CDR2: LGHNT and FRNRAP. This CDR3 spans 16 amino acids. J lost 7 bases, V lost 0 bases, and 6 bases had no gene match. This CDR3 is CASGLVQTSGINTQYF. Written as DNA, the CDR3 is TGTGCTAGTGGTTTGGTCCAGACTAGCGGGATAAATACGCAGTATTTT.

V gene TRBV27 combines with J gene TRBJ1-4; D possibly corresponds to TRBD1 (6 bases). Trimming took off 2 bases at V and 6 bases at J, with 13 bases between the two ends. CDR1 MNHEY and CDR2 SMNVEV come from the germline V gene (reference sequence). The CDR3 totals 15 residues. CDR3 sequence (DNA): TGTGCCAGCAGTTTAGGGGCAGGGGAAGATGAAAAACTGTTTTTT. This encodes CASSLGAGEDEKLFF.

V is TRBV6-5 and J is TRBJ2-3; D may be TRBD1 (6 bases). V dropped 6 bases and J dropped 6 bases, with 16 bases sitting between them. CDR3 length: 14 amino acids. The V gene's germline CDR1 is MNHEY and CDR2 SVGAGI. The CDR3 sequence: CASRRFGGPDTQYF. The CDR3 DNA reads TGTGCCAGCAGGCGCTTTGGGGGCCCCGATACGCAGTATTTT.

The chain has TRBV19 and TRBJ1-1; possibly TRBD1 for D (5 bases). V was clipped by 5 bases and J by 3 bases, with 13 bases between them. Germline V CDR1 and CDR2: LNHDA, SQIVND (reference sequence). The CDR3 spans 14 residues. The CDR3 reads CASSEAGGDTEAFF. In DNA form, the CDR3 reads TGTGCCAGTAGTGAGGCGGGGGGAGACACTGAAGCTTTCTTT.

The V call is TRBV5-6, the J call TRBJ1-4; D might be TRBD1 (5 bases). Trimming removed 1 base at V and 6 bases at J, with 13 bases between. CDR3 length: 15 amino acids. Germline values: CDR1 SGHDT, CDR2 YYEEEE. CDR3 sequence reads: CASSLKDKRHEKLFF. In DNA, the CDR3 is TGTGCCAGCAGCTTGAAGGACAAAAGGCATGAAAAACTGTTTTTT.

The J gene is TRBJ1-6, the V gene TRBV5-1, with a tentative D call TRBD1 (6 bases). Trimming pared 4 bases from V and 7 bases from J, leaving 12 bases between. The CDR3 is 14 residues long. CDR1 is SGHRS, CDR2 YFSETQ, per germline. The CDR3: CASSPEGGNSPLHF. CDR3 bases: TGCGCCAGCAGCCCTGAGGGGGGGAATTCACCCCTCCACTTT. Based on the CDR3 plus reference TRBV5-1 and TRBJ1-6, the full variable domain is KAGVTQTPRYLIKTRGQQVTLSCSPISGHRSVSWYQQTPGQGLQFLFEYFSETQRNKGNFPGRFSGRQFSNSRSEMNVSTLELGDSALYLCASSPEGGNSPLHFGNGTRLTVT.

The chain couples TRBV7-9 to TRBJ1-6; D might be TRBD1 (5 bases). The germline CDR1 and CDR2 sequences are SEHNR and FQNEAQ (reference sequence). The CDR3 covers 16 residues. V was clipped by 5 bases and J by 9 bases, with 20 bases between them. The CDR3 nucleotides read TGTGCCAGCAGCCGCTCCACGGCAGGGATGGCTTCACCCCTCCACTTT. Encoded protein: CASSRSTAGMASPLHF.

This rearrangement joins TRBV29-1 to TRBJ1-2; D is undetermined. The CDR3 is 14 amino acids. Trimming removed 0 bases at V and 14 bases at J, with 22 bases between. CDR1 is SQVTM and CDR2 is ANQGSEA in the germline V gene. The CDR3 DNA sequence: TGCAGCGTTGAAGAAGTAGGAGGGAGAGGTCTGTGGACCTTC. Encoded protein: CSVEEVGGRGLWTF.

CDR3 coding DNA: TGCGCCAGCAGCGCGCCGAGCGGGGGGGCGTCTGACGGGGAGCTGTTTTTT. It translates to CASSAPSGGASDGELFF. The rearrangement joins TRBV5-1 to TRBJ2-2; the match to TRBD2 covers 10 bases. With 4 bases clipped from V and 7 bases from J, the junction kept 13 bases outside the gene matches. This CDR3 has 17 amino acids. The germline gives CDR1 SGHRS, CDR2 YFSETQ.

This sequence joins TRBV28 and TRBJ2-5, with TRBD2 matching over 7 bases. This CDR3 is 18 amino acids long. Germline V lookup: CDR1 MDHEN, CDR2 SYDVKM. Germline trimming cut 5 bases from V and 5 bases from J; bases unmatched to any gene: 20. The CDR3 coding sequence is TGTGCCAGCAGTCCGTCAGAATGGGGGGGTGCGGAACGGGAGACCCAGTACTTC. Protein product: CASSPSEWGGAERETQYF.

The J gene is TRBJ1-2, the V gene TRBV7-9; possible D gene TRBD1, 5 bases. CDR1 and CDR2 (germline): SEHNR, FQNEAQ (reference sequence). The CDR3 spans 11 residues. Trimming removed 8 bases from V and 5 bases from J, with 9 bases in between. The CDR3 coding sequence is TGTGCCAGCGGAGGGGTATATGGCTACACCTTC. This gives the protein CASGGVYGYTF.

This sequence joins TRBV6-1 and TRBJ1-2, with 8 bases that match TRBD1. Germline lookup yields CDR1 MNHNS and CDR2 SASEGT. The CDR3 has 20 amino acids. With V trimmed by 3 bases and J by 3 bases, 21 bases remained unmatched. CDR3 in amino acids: CASSDPGTGEPTPYYYGYTF. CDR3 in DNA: TGTGCCAGCAGTGACCCCGGGACAGGAGAACCAACGCCTTACTACTATGGCTACACCTTC.

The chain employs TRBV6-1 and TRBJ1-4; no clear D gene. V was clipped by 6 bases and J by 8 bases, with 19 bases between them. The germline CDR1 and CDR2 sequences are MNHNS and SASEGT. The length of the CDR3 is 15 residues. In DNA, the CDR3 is TGTGCCAGCAGCCCCGTGGCAGTTTTCGAAGAAAAACTGTTTTTT. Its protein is CASSPVAVFEEKLFF.

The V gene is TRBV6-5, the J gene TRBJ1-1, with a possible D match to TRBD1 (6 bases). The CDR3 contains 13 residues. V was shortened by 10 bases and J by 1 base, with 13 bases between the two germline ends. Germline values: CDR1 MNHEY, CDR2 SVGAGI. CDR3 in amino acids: CAIRRGPNTEAFF. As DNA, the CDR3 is TGTGCCATACGCAGGGGTCCGAACACTGAAGCTTTCTTT.